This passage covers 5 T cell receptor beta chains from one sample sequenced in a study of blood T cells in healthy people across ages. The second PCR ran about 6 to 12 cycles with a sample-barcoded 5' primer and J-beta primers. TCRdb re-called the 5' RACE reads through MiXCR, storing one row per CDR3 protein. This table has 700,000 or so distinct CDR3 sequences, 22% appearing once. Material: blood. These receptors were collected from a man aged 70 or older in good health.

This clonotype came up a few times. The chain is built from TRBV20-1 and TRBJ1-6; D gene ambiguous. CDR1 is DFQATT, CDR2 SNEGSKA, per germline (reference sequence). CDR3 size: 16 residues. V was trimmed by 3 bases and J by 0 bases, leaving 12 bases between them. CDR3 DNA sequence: TGCAGTGCTAGGACCGTTGTAAACTCCTATAATTCACCCCTCCACTTT. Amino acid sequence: CSARTVVNSYNSPLHF.

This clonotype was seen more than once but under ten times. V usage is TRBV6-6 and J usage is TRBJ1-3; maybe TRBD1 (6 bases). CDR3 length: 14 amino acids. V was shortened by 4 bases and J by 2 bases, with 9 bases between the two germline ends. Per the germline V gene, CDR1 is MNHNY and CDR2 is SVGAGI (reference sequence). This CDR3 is CASSSDSTGNTIYF. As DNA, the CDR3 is TGTGCCAGCAGTTCGGACAGCACTGGAAACACCATATATTTT.

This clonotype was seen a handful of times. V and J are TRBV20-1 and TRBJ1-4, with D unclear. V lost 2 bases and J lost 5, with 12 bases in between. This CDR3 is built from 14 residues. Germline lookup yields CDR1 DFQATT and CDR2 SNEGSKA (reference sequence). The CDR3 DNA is TGCAGTGCTAGATTTCCGCCGGGGAATGAAAAACTGTTTTTT. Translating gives CSARFPPGNEKLFF.

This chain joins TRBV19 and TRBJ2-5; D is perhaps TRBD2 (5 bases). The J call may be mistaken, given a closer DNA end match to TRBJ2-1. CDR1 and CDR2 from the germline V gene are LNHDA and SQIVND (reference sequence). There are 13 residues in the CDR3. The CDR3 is CASSRPGLVEQFF. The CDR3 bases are TGTGCCAGCTCCCGTCCCGGACTGGTTGAGCAGTTCTTC.

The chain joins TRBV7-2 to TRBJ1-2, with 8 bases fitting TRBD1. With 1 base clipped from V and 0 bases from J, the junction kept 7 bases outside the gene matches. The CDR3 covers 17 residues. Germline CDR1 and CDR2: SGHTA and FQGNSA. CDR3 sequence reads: CASSLGVTGDSNYGYTF. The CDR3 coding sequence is TGTGCCAGCAGCTTAGGAGTGACAGGGGACTCTAACTATGGCTACACCTTC.